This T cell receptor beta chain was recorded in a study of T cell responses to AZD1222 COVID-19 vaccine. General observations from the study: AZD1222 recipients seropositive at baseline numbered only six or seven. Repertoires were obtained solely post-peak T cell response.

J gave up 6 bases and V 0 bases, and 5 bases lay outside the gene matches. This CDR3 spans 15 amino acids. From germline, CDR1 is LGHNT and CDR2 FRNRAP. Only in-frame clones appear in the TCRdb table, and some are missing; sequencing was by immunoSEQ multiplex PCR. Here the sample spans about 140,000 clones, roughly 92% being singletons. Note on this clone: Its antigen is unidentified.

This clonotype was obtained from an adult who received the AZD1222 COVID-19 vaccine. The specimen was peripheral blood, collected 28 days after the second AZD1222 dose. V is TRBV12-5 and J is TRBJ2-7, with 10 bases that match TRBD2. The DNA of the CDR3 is TGTGCTAGTGGTTTGGTACGAGCGGGGGGGTCCGAGCAGTACTTC. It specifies CASGLVRAGGSEQYF.